This TCR beta chain was recorded in a study of shared clonotypes between healthy human individuals. The sorted-subset replicate PCRs were given about 210 ng DNA, which is 25,000 to 35,000 T cell genomes. Source study methods: ImmunoSEQ sequences covered only the junction and lacked quality scores; filtering therefore differed. Repertoires were generated with immunoSEQ multiplex PCR, while TCRdb's copy carries only in-frame clones and drops some. That table supplies the V and J calls and clone size; D and trimming were determined from the DNA. The sample gives about 1.5 million clones, approximately 98% of which show up once; around 0.45% is in the top ten. A note on this clone: Relative to the germline gene, one junction end is altered; a read error may explain this.

This sequence was found in a man aged 30 to 45 in good health. The sequenced sample was naive CD4+ T cells sorted from blood. Indicated subset: CD45RA+ positively selected.

CDR3 loop: CAGSNDKNIQYF. The CDR3 coding sequence is TGTGCCGGCAGTAATGACAAAAACATTCAGTACTTC. J is TRBJ2-4 and V is TRBV28; D is unresolved. Germline values: CDR1 MDHEN, CDR2 SYDVKM. The CDR3 runs 12 residues. The whole variable domain, remainder taken from reference TRBV28 and TRBJ2-4, is DVKVTQSSRYLVKRTGEKVFLECVQDMDHENMFWYRQDPGLGLRLIYFSYDVKMKEKGDIPEGYSVSREKKERFSLILESASTNQTSMYLCAGSNDKNIQYFGAGTRLSVL.